This T cell receptor beta chain originates from a study of cytomegalovirus exposure and HLA in healthy donors. Study-wide results and caveats: Indistinguishable V segments such as TRBV6-2 and TRBV6-3 were excluded.

Those who donated were healthy bone marrow donors. The primer mix had 60 Vbeta and 13 Jbeta primers. TCRdb keeps only in-frame clones here, not all; method: immunoSEQ multiplex PCR. This sample carries fewer than 200,000 clones, roughly 87% of them seen once, and the ten largest clones take about 0.21%. This clone has just a few counts. Its antigen is currently unknown. The V gene's germline CDR1 is MNHEY and CDR2 SVGAGI. Between the trimmed V and J ends, which lost 2 bases and 2 bases, there was a span of 10 bases. This CDR3 comprises 14 residues. The rearrangement links TRBV6-5 to TRBJ2-7, with a tentative D call TRBD1 (6 bases). This receptor was taken from a girl in the first two years of life in good health and CMV-seronegative. The sample was PBMCs. The CDR3 DNA follows: TGTGCCAGCAGTTACGGAGCAGGGGCCTACGAGCAGTACTTC. Its translation: CASSYGAGAYEQYF.